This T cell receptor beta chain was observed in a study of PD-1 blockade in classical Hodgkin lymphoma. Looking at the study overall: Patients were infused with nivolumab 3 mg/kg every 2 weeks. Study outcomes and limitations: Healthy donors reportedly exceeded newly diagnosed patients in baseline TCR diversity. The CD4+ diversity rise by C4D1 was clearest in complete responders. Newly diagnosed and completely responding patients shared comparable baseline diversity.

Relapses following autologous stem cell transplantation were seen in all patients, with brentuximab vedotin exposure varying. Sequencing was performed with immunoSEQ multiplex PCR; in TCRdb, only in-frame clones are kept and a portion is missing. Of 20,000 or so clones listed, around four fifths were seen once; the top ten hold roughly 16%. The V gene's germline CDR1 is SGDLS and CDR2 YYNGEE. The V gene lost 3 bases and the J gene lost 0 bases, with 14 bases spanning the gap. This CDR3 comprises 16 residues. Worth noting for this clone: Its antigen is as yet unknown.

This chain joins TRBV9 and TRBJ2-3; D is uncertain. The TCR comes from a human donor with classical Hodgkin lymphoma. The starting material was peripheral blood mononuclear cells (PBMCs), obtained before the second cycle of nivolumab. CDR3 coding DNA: TGTGCCAGCAGCGAGCCTTTCGGCGGAAGCACAGATACGCAGTATTTT. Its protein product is CASSEPFGGSTDTQYF.